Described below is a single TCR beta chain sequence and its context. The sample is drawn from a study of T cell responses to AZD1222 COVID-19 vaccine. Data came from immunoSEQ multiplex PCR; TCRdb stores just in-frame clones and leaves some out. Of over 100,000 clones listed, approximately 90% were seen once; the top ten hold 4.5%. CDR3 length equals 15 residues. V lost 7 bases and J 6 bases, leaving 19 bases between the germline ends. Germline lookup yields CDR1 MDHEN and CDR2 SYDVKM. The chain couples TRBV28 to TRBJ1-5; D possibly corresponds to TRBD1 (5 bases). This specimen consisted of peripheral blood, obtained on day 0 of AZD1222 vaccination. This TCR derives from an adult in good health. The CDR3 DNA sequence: TGTGCCAGCACCCTACGGTCAGGGATGGGTCAGCCCCAGCATTTT. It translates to CASTLRSGMGQPQHF.